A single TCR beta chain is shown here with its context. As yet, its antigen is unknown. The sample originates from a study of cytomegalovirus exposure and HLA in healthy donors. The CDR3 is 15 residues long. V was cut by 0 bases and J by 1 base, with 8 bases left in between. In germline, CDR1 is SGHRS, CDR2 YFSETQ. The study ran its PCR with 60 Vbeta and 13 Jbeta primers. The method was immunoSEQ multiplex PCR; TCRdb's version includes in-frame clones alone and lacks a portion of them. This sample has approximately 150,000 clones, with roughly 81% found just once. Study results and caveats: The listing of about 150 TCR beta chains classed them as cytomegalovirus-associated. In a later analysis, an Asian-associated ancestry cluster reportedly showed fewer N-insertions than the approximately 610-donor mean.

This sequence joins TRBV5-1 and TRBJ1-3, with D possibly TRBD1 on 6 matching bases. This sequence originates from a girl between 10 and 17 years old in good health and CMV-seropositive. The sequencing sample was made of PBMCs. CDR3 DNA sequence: TGCGCCAGCAGCTTGGACACAGGGTCTGGAAACACCATATATTTT. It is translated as CASSLDTGSGNTIYF. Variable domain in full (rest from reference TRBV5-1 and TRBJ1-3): KAGVTQTPRYLIKTRGQQVTLSCSPISGHRSVSWYQQTPGQGLQFLFEYFSETQRNKGNFPGRFSGRQFSNSRSEMNVSTLELGDSALYLCASSLDTGSGNTIYFGEGSWLTVV.